The text below deals with one T cell receptor (beta chain). Its target is not known. This sample is drawn from a study of vaccination and CD4 T cells after COVID-19. Study-wide background: At a median approximately 100 days (range 35 to 161) after diagnosis, post-COVID samples were drawn. Culture controls were given either a CEFX pool, an HIV-1 Nef pool, or no peptide. Points from the study as a whole: Post-infection sampling omitted early timepoints and covered relatively few convalescent patients.

An Oncomine TCR Beta short-read assay was used to sequence the DNA from cultured CD4+ T cells. Genomic DNA was drawn out of CD4+ T cells grown in culture. TCRdb fed the PCR reads into MiXCR, producing one record per CDR3 protein. Of approximately 11,000 distinct CDR3 sequences in the sample, around 66% were seen once. As for treatment: roughly nine-day PBMC culture with coronavirus spike peptide pools or control peptides (ViraFEST assay). After removal of 2 bases from V and 3 bases from J, the junction contained 6 bases not matched to a gene. This CDR3 has 16 residues. CDR1 is MNHEY, CDR2 SMNVEV, per germline (reference sequence).

The source of this sequence is a human donor who had recovered from COVID-19. The chain uses TRBV27 and TRBJ2-7; 11 bases are shared with TRBD1. The sample was CD4+ T cells from blood, cultured in vitro. The CDR3 DNA follows: TGTGCCAGCAGTTTAACCGCCGGGACAGGGGGCTACGAGCAGTACTTC. This translates into CASSLTAGTGGYEQYF.